The entry below gives a single T cell receptor beta chain sequence along with its context. Its antigen remains unidentified. The sample belongs to a study of cytomegalovirus exposure and HLA in healthy donors. Study-level points and caveats: Later analysis showed most CMV-associated TCR beta chains appearing HLA-restricted. In a later analysis, HLA-associated TCR beta chains were more clonally expanded than equally common others. TCR beta sequences numbering under 20,000 were associated with HLA alleles at 0.05 false discovery rate in a later analysis.

The PCR ran on 60 Vbeta and 13 Jbeta primers. The protocol was immunoSEQ multiplex PCR, while the TCRdb copy is restricted to in-frame clones and leaves out a portion. The table has roughly 170,000 clones, about 82% seen once. Each donor was healthy, and each was a bone marrow donor. Trimming took 1 base from V and 2 from J; bases not matched to a gene: 3. Germline V lookup: CDR1 SEHNR, CDR2 FQNEAQ (reference sequence). The CDR3 totals 15 residues. The sequencing input was PBMCs. This receptor was taken from a female donor in good health and CMV-seronegative. The rearrangement uses TRBV7-9 and TRBJ2-7, with 9 bases that match TRBD1. CDR3 protein: CASSLVQGATYEQYF. CDR3 sequence (DNA): TGTGCCAGCAGCTTAGTACAGGGGGCCACCTACGAGCAGTACTTC.